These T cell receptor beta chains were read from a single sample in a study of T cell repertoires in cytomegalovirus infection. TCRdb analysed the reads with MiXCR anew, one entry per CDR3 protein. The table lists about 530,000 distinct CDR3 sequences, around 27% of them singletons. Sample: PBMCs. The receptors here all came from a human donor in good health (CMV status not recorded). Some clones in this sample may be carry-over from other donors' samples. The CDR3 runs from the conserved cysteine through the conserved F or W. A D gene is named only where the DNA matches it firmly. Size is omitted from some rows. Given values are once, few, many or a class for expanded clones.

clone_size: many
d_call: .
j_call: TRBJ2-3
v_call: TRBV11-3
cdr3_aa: CASSPGRGTDTQYF
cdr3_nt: TGTGCCAGCAGCCCGGGACGGGGCACAGATACGCAGTATTTT

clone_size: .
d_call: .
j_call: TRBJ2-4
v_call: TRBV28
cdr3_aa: CASSLLGPMSSIQYF
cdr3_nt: TGTGCCAGCAGCTTACTAGGCCCTATGAGTAGCATTCAGTACTTC

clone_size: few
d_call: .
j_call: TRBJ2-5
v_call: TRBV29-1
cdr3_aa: CSVGSQSEETQYF
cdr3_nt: TGCAGCGTTGGATCACAGAGCGAGGAGACCCAGTACTTC

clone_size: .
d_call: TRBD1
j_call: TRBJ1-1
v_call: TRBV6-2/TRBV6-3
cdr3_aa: CASSQPGQGRSEAFF
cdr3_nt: TGTGCCAGCAGTCAACCGGGACAGGGGAGATCTGAAGCTTTCTTT

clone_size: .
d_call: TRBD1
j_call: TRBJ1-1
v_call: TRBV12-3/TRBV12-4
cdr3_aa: CASKQGPEAFF
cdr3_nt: TGTGCCAGTAAACAGGGGCCTGAAGCTTTCTTT

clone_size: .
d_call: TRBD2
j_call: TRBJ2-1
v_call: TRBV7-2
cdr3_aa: CASSPRTSGRVSSYNEQFF
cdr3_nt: TGTGCCAGCAGCCCTAGGACTAGCGGGAGGGTGAGCTCCTACAATGAGCAGTTCTTC

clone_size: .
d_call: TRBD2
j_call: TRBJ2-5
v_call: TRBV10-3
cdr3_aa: CAISGLDGTQYF
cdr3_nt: TGTGCCATCAGCGGACTAGACGGGACCCAGTACTTC

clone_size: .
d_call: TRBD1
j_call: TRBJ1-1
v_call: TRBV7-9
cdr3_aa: CASSRDREAFF
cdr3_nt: TGTGCCAGCAGCCGGGACAGGGAAGCTTTCTTT

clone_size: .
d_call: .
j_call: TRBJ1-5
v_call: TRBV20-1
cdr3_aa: CSARTRDRPQHF
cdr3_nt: TGCAGTGCTAGAACGAGGGACCGGCCCCAGCATTTT

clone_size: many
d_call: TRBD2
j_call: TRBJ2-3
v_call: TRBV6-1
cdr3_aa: CASRATSGSSTDTQYF
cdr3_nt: TGTGCCAGCAGAGCTACTAGCGGCTCTAGCACAGATACGCAGTATTTT

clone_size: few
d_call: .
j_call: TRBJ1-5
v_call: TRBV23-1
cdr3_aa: CASLEGQRASNQPQHF
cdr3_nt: TGCGCCAGCCTTGAGGGCCAAAGGGCAAGCAATCAGCCCCAGCATTTT

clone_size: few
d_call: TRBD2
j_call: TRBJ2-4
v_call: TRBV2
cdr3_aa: CASSEPAGVDIQYF
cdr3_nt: TGTGCCAGCAGTGAACCAGCGGGAGTGGACATTCAGTACTTC

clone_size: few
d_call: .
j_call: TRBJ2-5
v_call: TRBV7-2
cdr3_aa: CASSHPVQETQYF
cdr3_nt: TGTGCCAGCAGCCACCCCGTACAAGAGACCCAGTACTTC

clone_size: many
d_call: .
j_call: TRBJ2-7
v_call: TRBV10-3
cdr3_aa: CAIRDSTGAYEQYF
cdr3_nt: TGTGCCATCAGAGACTCGACGGGAGCCTACGAGCAGTACTTC

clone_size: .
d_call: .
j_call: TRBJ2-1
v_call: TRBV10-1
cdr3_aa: CASSESLARSYNEQFF
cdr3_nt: TGCGCCAGCAGTGAGTCCCTAGCCCGCTCCTACAATGAGCAGTTCTTC

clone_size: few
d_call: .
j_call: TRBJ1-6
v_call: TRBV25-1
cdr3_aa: CASSAGGAGNSPLHF
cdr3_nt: TGTGCCAGCAGTGCCGGAGGGGCAGGGAACTCACCCCTCCACTTT

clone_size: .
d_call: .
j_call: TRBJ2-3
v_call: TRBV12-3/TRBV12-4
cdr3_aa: CASSFGQEGDTQYF
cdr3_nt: TGTGCCAGCAGTTTCGGGCAAGAAGGAGATACGCAGTATTTT

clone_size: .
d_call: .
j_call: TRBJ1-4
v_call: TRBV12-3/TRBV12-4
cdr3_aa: CAGRSGGVGEKLFF
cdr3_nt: TGTGCCGGCAGAAGTGGGGGTGTGGGAGAAAAACTGTTTTTT

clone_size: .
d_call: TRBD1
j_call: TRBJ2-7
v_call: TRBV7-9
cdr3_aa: CASSPSRDRVYEQYF
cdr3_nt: TGTGCCAGCAGCCCGTCCCGGGACAGGGTTTACGAGCAGTACTTC

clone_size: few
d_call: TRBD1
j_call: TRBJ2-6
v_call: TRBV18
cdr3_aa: CASSNDRGLAGANVLTF
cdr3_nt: TGTGCCAGCTCGAACGACAGGGGACTTGCTGGGGCCAACGTCCTGACTTTC

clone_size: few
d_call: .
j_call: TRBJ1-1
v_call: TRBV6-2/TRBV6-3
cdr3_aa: CASSYIAHTEAFF
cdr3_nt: TGTGCCAGCAGTTATATTGCACACACTGAAGCTTTCTTT

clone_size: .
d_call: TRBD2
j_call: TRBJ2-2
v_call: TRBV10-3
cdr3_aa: CAISETSVDTGELFF
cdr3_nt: TGTGCCATCAGTGAGACTAGCGTCGACACCGGGGAGCTGTTTTTT

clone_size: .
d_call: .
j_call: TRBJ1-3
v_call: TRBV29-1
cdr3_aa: CSVEVSGFGNTIYF
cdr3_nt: TGCAGCGTTGAAGTCTCCGGGTTTGGAAACACCATATATTTT

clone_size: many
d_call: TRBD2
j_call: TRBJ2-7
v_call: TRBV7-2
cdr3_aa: CASSLVREDPHGQYF
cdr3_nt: TGTGCCAGCAGCTTAGTTCGGGAGGACCCGCATGGGCAGTACTTC

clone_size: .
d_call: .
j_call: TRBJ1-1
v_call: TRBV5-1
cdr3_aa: CASSWGRGNTEAFF
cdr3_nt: TGCGCCAGCAGCTGGGGAAGGGGGAACACTGAAGCTTTCTTT

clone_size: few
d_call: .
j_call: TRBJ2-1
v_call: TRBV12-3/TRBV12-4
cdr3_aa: CASSSPSGGGNEQFF
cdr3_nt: TGTGCCAGCAGTTCGCCTAGCGGAGGGGGCAATGAGCAGTTCTTC

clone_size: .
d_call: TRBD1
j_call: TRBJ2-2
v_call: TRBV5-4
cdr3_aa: CASSLNRGANTGELFF
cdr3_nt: TGTGCCAGCAGCTTGAACAGGGGCGCGAACACCGGGGAGCTGTTTTTT

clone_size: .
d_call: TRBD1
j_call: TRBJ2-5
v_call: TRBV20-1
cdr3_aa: CSASGTGESGTQYF
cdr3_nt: TGCAGTGCTTCCGGGACAGGGGAATCGGGGACCCAGTACTTC

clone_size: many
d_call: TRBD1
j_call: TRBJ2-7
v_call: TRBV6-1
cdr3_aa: CASNHGTGTELEQYF
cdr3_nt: TGTGCCAGCAACCATGGGACCGGGACAGAGCTCGAGCAGTACTTC

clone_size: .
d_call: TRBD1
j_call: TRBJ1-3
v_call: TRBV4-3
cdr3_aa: CASSQEGTVGNTIYF
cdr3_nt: TGCGCCAGCAGCCAAGAGGGGACAGTTGGAAACACCATATATTTT

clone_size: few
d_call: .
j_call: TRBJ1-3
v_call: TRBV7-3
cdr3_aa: CASSLNPAGNTIYF
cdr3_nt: TGTGCCAGCAGCTTAAATCCCGCCGGAAACACCATATATTTT

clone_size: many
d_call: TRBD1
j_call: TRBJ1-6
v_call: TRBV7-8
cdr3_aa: CATRPTGGGSPLHF
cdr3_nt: TGTGCCACACGTCCGACAGGGGGCGGATCACCCCTCCACTTT

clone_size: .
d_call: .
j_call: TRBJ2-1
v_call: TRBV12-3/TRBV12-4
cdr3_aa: CASNLNKEQFF
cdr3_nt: TGTGCCAGCAATCTAAACAAGGAGCAGTTCTTC

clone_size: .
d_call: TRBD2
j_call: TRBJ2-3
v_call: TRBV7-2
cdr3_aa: CASSKTSATDTQYF
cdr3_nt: TGTGCCAGCAGCAAGACTAGCGCTACAGATACGCAGTATTTT

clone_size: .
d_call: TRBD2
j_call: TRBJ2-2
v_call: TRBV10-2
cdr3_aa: CASSDSGLAGDTGELFF
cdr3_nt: TGCGCCAGCAGTGATTCGGGACTAGCGGGTGACACCGGGGAGCTGTTTTTT

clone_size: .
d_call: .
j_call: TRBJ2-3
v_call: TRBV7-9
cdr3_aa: CASSFRGTTDTQYF
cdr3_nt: TGTGCCAGCAGCTTCCGAGGTACTACAGATACGCAGTATTTT

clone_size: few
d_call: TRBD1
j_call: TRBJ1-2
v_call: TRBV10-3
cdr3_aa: CAISESRQGATGYTF
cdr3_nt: TGTGCCATCAGTGAGTCGAGGCAGGGGGCGACTGGCTACACCTTC

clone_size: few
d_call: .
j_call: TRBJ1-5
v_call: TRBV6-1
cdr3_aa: CASSEIRGSAPQHF
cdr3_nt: TGTGCCAGCAGTGAAATCCGGGGATCGGCGCCCCAGCATTTT

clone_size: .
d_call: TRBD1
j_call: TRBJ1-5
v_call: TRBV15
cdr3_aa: CATSRAQGNQPQHF
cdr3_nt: TGTGCCACCAGCAGGGCACAGGGGAATCAGCCCCAGCATTTT